Listed below are T cell receptor beta chains from one sample, sequenced in a study of technical replicates of blood from a few donors. Measured with immunoSEQ multiplex PCR; TCRdb has only the in-frame clones, and not every one. The sample comprises 12,000 or so clones, roughly 93% of which are singletons, and approximately 7.6% rests with the top ten. The specimen was PBMCs. The receptors shown here come from a human donor in good health. Each CDR3 is given without its conserved first and last residue.

12 TRBJ2-3 TRBV11-3 ASSTQGATDTQY
14 TRBJ2-7 TRBV27 ASSLSTSGNSYEQY
13 TRBJ1-2 TRBV7-9 ASSDRDRPTYGYT
12 TRBJ2-7 TRBV5-1 ASSLDQGLNEQY
13 TRBJ2-5 TRBV7-8 ASSTRLAGRETQY
11 TRBJ2-7 TRBV7-9 ASTPGQTYEQY
10 TRBJ1-4 TRBV30 AWSVQGRKLF
14 TRBJ2-7 TRBV28 ASSPTLRARTYEQY
13 TRBJ2-3 TRBV11-2 ASSLDDGRRITQY
11 TRBJ2-7 TRBV7-3 ASSLTENYEQY
16 TRBJ2-1 TRBV4-1 ASCQLDLVPSSYNEQF
13 TRBJ2-5 TRBV6-1 ASSVGLRGTETQY
13 TRBJ1-2 TRBV6-5 ASSYSSVGRDGYT
15 TRBJ1-4 TRBV27 ASSLVTTARNNEKLF
16 TRBJ2-1 TRBV18 ASSPGDPLAGEDNEQF
15 TRBJ2-7 TRBV21-1 ASSKPTPGQGSYEQY
14 TRBJ2-2 TRBV5-6 ASSLLGQDNTGELF
13 TRBJ2-7 TRBV2 ASKFLGQGVYEQY
14 TRBJ2-5 TRBV6-6 ASSYSGQGVQETQY
13 TRBJ2-7 TRBV27 ASSLVPGLSYEQY
13 TRBJ2-7 TRBV19 ASSIAAGSSYEQY
11 TRBJ1-1 TRBV18 ASSPRGNTEAF
12 TRBJ2-5 TRBV29-1 SVGLVGAQETQY
9 TRBJ1-2 TRBV20-1 SATGSGGYT
14 TRBJ2-1 TRBV7-2 ASSLLAGGLYNEQF
13 TRBJ1-1 TRBV5-5 ASTTTGGMNTEAF
11 TRBJ2-5 TRBV28 ASMRQGQETQY
11 TRBJ2-7 TRBV5-4 ASSISVSYEQY
15 TRBJ2-7 TRBV9 ASSGTRQLGRSYEQY
13 TRBJ2-5 TRBV28 ASRAMDPGGETQY
13 TRBJ2-1 TRBV27 ASSLSWTGGNEQF
12 TRBJ2-2 TRBV2 ATKLGGNTGELF
10 TRBJ2-1 TRBV5-4 ASSPGLNEQF
14 TRBJ1-1 TRBV15 ATSREAGTGGAEAF
16 TRBJ2-7 TRBV2 ASSGPLLAGPYSYEQY
13 TRBJ2-1 TRBV7-7 ASSFGTGGRDEQF
10 TRBJ2-2 TRBV9 ASSVVSGELF
11 TRBJ2-3 TRBV6-5 ATEAPGTDTQY
10 TRBJ2-3 TRBV27 ASSNYQDTQY
11 TRBJ1-1 TRBV11-3 ASSGPRNTEAF
13 TRBJ1-3 TRBV6-1 ASNDRGTSGNTIY
12 TRBJ1-4 TRBV29-1 SVVTGTTNEKLF
12 TRBJ2-6 TRBV2 ASRTGTGANVLT
15 TRBJ2-1 TRBV15 ATSRGMTGGPYNEQF
14 TRBJ1-3 TRBV25-1 ASSESLGDSGNTIY
14 TRBJ2-7 TRBV7-2 ASSSSSGMTSYEQY
14 TRBJ2-1 TRBV6-1 ASSELWDSAYNEQF
17 TRBJ2-7 TRBV4-1 ASSQDGPSGRSWSYEQY
17 TRBJ1-2 TRBV19 ASSIEGTGGLGANYGYT
15 TRBJ1-1 TRBV19 ASSMARYWDMNTEAF
13 TRBJ2-1 TRBV25-1 ASSETGGSYNEQF